These 9 T cell receptor beta chains originate from one sample sequenced in a study of blood T cell dynamics during melanoma immunotherapy. Only in-frame clones appear in the TCRdb table, and some are missing; sequencing was by immunoSEQ multiplex PCR. Among under 9,500 clones listed, about 84% were seen once. The time point here: week 3, after first cycle of checkpoint inhibitor. The specimen was blood, collected from a patient treated with checkpoint blockade. The receptors originated from a human donor with melanoma.

The J gene is TRBJ1-4, the V gene TRBV2, with 11 bases that match TRBD1. V lost 5 bases to trimming and J lost 8 bases; unmatched junction nucleotides: 4. Germline V gives CDR1 SNHLY, CDR2 FYNNEI. The CDR3 is made up of 14 amino acids. The CDR3 nucleotides read TGTGCCAGCAGTTGGGACAGGGGGGAGGAAAAACTGTTTTTT. This gives the protein CASSWDRGEEKLFF.

The V call is TRBV28, the J call TRBJ1-2; possible D gene TRBD1, 5 bases. Deletions cut 3 bases from V and 3 bases from J, with 8 bases between. There are 13 residues in the CDR3. From germline, CDR1 is MDHEN and CDR2 SYDVKM. This CDR3 is CASSLVQDYGYTF. As DNA, the CDR3 is TGTGCCAGCAGTTTGGTACAGGACTATGGCTACACCTTC.

The chain joins TRBV11-1 to TRBJ2-3; D could derive from TRBD1 or TRBD2 (5 bases each). With 2 bases removed from V and 8 bases from J, the gap between germline ends came to 11 bases. CDR1 is SGHAT, CDR2 FQDESV, per germline (reference sequence). The CDR3 is made up of 13 amino acids. The CDR3 region has the DNA TGTGCCAGCAGCTTAACGGGGCCCGGTACGCAGTATTTT. Translated, it gives CASSLTGPGTQYF.

This clone showed up just a few times. The genes are TRBV2 and TRBJ1-2; D is uncertain. V lost 7 bases, J lost 4 bases, and 10 bases lay in between. Germline CDR1 reads SNHLY; CDR2 reads FYNNEI. This CDR3 contains 12 residues. The DNA of the CDR3 is TGTGCCAGCACCCGGGTGCCCTATGGCTACACCTTC. The encoded protein is CASTRVPYGYTF.

The chain has TRBV27 and TRBJ1-2, with TRBD1 matching 8 bases. The J segment lost 0 bases and the V segment lost 4 bases, leaving 4 bases of the junction unmatched. The CDR3 is 15 residues long. Per germline, CDR1 MNHEY and CDR2 SMNVEV (reference sequence). The CDR3 reads CASSSDRATNYGYTF. In DNA form, the CDR3 reads TGTGCCAGCAGTTCGGACAGGGCCACTAACTATGGCTACACCTTC.

V gene TRBV2 combines with J gene TRBJ2-1; 10 positions match TRBD2. V dropped 4 bases and J dropped 2; count of bases not matched to a gene: 23. Germline CDR1 is SNHLY and CDR2 is FYNNEI. This CDR3 region has 22 residues. The CDR3 DNA reads TGTGCCAGCAGTGGCCCGGAGAGATGGATCGAGCGGGGGGGCGGGACCTACAATGAGCAGTTCTTC. Protein: CASSGPERWIERGGGTYNEQFF. The variable domain in full, completed from reference TRBV2 and TRBJ2-1, reads EPEVTQTPSHQVTQMGQEVILRCVPISNHLYFYWYRQILGQKVEFLVSFYNNEISEKSEIFDDQFSVERPDGSNFTLKIRSTKLEDSAMYFCASSGPERWIERGGGTYNEQFFGPGTRLTVL.

This clone was seen once. V usage is TRBV10-3 and J usage is TRBJ1-6, with D possibly being TRBD1 (6 bases). CDR1 and CDR2 (germline): ENHRY, SYGVKD. Trimming pared 3 bases from V and 6 bases from J, leaving 12 bases between. The CDR3 consists of 15 residues. This CDR3 is CAISDSGTPNSPLHF. The CDR3 DNA sequence: TGTGCCATCAGTGACTCCGGGACACCTAATTCACCCCTCCACTTT.

The chain links TRBV7-9 to TRBJ1-2; D may be TRBD1 (6 bases). Germline CDR1 is SEHNR and CDR2 is FQNEAQ (reference sequence). The germline V and J ends were trimmed by 5 bases and 8 bases, with 12 bases remaining between them. The CDR3 is 12 residues long. CDR3 loop: CASSPGQRGYTF. The CDR3 bases are TGTGCCAGCAGCCCCGGACAGAGAGGCTACACCTTC.

This clone came up a few times. In the same sample, other DNA sequences code for this CDR3. The rearrangement uses TRBV18 and TRBJ1-3, with no clear D. The CDR3 is 15 amino acids. Germline CDR1 reads KGHSH; CDR2 reads LQKENI. V lost 3 bases to trimming and J lost 4 bases, with 13 bases between them. CDR3 nucleotide sequence: TGTGCCAGCTCACCGACACCCTCTTCGGGAAACACCATATATTTT. Translation gives CASSPTPSSGNTIYF.